This entry describes one T cell receptor (beta chain). TCRdb redid the calling of the RT-PCR reads with MiXCR, one entry per CDR3 protein. The table includes about 700,000 distinct CDR3 sequences, 14% detected once. CDR3 size: 14 residues. V shed 8 bases and J shed 5 bases, with 19 bases lying between them. The source is a female donor in good health, serving as a healthy control. Input material: memory CD4+ T cells from blood. The V and J genes are TRBV12-3 or TRBV12-4 and TRBJ2-7; the D gene is possibly TRBD2 (6 bases). The CDR3 nucleotides read TGTGCCAGCCGAGTGGACGGGAGTCCCAACGAGCAGTACTTC. Protein: CASRVDGSPNEQYF.